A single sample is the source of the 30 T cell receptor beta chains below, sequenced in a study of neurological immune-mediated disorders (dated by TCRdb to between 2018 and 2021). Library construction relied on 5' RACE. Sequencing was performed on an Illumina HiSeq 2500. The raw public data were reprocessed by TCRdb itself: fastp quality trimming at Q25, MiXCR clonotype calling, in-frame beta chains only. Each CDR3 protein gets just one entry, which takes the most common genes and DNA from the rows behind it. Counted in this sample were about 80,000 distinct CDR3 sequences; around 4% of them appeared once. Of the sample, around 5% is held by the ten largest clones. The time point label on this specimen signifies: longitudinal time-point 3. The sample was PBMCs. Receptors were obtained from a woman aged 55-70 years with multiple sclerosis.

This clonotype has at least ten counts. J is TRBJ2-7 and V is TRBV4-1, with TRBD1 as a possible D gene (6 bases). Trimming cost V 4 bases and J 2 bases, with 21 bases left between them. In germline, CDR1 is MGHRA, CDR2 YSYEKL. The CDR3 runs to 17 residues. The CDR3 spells CASSLPFQGTKPYEQYF. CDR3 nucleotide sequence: TGCGCCAGCAGCCTGCCATTCCAGGGGACAAAACCCTACGAGCAGTACTTC.

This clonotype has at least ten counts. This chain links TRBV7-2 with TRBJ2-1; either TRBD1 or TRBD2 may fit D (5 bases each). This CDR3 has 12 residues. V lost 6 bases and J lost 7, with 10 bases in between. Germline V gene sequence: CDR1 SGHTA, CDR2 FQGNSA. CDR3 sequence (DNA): TGTGCCAGCAGACCGTGGGGGAATGAGCAGTTCTTC. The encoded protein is CASRPWGNEQFF.

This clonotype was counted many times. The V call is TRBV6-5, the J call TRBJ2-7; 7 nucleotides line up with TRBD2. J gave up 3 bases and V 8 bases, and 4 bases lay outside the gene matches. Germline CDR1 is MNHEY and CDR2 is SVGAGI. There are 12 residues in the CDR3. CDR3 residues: CASGGGIYEQYF. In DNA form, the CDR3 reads TGTGCCAGCGGGGGGGGGATCTACGAGCAGTACTTC.

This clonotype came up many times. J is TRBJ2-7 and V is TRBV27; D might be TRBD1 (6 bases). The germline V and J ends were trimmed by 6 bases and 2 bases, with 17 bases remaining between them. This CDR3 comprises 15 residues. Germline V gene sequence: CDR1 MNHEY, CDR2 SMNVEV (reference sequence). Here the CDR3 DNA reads TGTGCCAGCAGCCATCCGTCGGGGACAACCTACGAGCAGTACTTC. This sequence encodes CASSHPSGTTYEQYF.

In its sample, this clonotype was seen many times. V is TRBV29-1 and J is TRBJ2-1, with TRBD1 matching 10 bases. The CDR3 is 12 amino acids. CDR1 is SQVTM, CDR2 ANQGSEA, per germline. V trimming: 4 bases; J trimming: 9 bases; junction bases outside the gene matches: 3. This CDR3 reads CSVGQGAGEQFF. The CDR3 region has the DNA TGCAGCGTTGGACAGGGGGCGGGTGAGCAGTTCTTC.

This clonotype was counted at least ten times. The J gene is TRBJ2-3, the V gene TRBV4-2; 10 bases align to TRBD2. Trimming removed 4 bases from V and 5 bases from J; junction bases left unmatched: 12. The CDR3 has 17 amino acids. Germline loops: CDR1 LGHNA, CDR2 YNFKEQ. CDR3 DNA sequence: TGTGCCAGCAGCCCAACGGGAGCTAGCGGGGGTGAAGATACGCAGTATTTT. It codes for CASSPTGASGGEDTQYF.

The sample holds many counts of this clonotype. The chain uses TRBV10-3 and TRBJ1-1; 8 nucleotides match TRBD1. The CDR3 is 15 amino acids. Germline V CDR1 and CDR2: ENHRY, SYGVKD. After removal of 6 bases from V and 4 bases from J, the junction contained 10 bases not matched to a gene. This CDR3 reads CAIRRTGNEATEAFF. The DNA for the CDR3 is TGTGCCATCAGACGGACAGGGAATGAGGCCACTGAAGCTTTCTTT.

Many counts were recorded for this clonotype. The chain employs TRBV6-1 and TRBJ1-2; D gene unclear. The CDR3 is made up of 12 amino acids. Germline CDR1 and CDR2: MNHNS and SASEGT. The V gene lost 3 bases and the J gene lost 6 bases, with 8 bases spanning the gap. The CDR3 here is CASSDRINGYTF. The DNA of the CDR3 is TGTGCCAGCAGTGACCGGATAAATGGCTACACCTTC.

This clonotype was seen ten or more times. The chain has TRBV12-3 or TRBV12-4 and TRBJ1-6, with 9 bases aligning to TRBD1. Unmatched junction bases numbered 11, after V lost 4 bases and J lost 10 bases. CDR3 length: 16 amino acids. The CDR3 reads CASSSPMGTGKSPLHF. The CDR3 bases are TGTGCCAGCAGTTCGCCAATGGGGACAGGGAAATCACCCCTCCACTTT.

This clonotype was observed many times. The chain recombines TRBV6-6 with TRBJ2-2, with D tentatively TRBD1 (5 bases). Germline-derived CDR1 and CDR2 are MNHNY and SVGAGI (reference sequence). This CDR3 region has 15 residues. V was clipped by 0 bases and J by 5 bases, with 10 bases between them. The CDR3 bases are TGTGCCAGCAGTTACTCGAGACAGCGTACCGGGGAGCTGTTTTTT. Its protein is CASSYSRQRTGELFF.

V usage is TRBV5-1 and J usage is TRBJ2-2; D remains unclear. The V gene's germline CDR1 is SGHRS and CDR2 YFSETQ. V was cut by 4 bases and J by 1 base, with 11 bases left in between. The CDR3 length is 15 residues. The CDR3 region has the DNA TGCGCCAGCAGCCCTCATCAGCGGAACACCGGGGAGCTGTTTTTT. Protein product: CASSPHQRNTGELFF.

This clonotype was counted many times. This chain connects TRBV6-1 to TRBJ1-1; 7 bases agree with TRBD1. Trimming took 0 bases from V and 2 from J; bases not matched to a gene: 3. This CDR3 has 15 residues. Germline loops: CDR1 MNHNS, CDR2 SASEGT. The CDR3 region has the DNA TGTGCCAGCAGTGAAGCCCAGGGGGGTAACACTGAAGCTTTCTTT. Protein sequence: CASSEAQGGNTEAFF.

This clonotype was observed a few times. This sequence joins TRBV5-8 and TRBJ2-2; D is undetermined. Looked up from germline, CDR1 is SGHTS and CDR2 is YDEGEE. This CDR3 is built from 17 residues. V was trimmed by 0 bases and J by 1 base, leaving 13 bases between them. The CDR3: CASSLGAPLKNTGELFF. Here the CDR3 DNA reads TGTGCCAGCAGCTTGGGAGCACCCCTAAAGAACACCGGGGAGCTGTTTTTT.

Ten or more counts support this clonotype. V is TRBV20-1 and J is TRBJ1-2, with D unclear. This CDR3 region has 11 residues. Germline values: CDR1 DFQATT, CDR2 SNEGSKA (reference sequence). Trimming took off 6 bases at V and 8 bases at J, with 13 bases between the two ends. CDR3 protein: CSADWKGGYTF. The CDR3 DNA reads TGCAGTGCCGATTGGAAGGGAGGCTACACCTTC.

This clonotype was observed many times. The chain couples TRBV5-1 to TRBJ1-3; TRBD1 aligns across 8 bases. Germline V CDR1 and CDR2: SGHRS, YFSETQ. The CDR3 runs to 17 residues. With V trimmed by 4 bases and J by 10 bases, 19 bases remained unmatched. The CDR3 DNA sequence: TGCGCCAGCAGCCCATCGAACAGCGGGACAGGTCGGAGAACCATATATTTT. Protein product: CASSPSNSGTGRRTIYF. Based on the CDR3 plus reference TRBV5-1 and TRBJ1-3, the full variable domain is KAGVTQTPRYLIKTRGQQVTLSCSPISGHRSVSWYQQTPGQGLQFLFEYFSETQRNKGNFPGRFSGRQFSNSRSEMNVSTLELGDSALYLCASSPSNSGTGRRTIYFGEGSWLTVV.

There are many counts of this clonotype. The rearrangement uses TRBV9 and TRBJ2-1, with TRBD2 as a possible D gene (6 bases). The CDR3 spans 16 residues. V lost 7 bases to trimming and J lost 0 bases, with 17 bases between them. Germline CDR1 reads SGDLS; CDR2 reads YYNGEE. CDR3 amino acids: CASGPEVGGSYNEQFF. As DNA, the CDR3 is TGTGCCAGCGGCCCGGAGGTGGGGGGCTCCTACAATGAGCAGTTCTTC.

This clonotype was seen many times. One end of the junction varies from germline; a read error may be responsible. CDR3 nucleotides: TGCGCCAGCAACTTGGGACAGGGGGTCTCTAGCAACTATGGCTACACCTTC. Its translation is CASNLGQGVSSNYGYTF. This chain links TRBV5-1 with TRBJ1-2; 11 bases align to TRBD1. The CDR3 has 17 amino acids. Germline V CDR1 and CDR2: SGHRS, YFSETQ.

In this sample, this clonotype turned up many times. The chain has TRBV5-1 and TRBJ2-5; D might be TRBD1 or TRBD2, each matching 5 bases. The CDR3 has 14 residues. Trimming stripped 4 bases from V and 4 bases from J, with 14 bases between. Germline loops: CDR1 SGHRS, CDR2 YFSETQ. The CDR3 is CASSLRDPRETQYF. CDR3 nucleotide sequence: TGCGCCAGCAGCCTTCGGGACCCAAGAGAGACCCAGTACTTC.

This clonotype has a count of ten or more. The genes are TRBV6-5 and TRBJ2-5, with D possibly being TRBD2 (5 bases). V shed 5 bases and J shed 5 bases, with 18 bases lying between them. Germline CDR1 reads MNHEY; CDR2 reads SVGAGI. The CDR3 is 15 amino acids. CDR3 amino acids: CASSPGPHPGETQYF. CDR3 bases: TGTGCCAGCAGTCCAGGACCTCACCCGGGGGAGACCCAGTACTTC.

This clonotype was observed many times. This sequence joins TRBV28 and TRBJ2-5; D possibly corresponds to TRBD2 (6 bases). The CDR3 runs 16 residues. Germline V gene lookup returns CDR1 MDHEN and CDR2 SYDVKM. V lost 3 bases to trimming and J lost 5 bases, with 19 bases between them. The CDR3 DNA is TGTGCCAGCAGTTTTAAGGACGATCCAGGGAGGGAGACCCAGTACTTC. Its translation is CASSFKDDPGRETQYF.

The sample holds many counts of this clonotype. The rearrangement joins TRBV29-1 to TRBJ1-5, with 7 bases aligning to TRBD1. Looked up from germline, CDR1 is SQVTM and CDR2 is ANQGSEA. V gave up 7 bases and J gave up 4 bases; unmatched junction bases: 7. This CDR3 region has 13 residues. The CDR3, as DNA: TGCAGCGCATCGGAGGGACAGAATCAGCCCCAGCATTTT. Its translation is CSASEGQNQPQHF.

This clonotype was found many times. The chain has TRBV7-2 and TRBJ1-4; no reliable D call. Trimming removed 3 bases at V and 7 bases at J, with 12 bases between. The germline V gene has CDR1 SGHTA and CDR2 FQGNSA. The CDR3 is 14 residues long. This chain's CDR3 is CASSFKTGSEKLFF. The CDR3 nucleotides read TGTGCCAGCAGCTTTAAAACGGGGAGTGAAAAACTGTTTTTT.

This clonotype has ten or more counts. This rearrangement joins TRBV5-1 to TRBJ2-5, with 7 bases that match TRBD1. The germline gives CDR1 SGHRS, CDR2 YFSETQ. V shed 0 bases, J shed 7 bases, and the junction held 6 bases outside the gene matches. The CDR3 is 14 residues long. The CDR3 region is CASSLEQGFGTQYF. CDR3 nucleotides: TGCGCCAGCAGCTTGGAACAGGGGTTCGGGACCCAGTACTTC.

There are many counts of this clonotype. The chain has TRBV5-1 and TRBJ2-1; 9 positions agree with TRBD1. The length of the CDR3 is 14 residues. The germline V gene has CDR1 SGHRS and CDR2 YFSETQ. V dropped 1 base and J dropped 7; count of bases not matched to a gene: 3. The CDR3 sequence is CASSLIQGANEQFF. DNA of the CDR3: TGCGCCAGCAGCTTGATACAGGGGGCGAATGAGCAGTTCTTC.

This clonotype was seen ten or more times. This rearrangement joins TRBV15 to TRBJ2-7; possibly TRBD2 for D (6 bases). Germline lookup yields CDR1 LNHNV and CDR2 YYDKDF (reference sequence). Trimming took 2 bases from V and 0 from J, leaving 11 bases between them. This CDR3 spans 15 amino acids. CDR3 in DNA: TGTGCCACCAGCAGATATGGCGGGGACTCCTACGAGCAGTACTTC. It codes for CATSRYGGDSYEQYF. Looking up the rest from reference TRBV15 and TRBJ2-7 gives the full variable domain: DAMVIQNPRYQVTQFGKPVTLSCSQTLNHNVMYWYQQKSSQAPKLLFHYYDKDFNNEADTPDNFQSRRPNTSFCFLDIRSPGLGDTAMYLCATSRYGGDSYEQYFGPGTRLTVT.

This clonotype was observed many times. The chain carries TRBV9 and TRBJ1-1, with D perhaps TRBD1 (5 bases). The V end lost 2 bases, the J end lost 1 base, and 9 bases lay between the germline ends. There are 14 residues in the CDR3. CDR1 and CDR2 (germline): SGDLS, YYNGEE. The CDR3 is CASSVSTGNTEAFF. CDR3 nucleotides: TGTGCCAGCAGCGTTAGTACAGGGAACACTGAAGCTTTCTTT.

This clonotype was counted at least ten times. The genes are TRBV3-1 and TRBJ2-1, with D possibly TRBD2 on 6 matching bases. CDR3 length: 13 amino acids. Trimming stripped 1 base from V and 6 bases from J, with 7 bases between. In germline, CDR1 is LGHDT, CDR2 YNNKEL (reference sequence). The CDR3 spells CASSQVGGNEQFF. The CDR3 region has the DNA TGTGCCAGCAGCCAAGTGGGGGGCAATGAGCAGTTCTTC.

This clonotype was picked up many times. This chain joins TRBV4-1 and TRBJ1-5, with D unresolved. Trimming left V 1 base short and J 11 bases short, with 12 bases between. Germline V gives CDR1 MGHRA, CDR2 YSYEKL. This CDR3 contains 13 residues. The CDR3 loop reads CASSQGYTGTQHF. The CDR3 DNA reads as TGCGCCAGCAGCCAAGGTTACACGGGGACCCAGCATTTT.

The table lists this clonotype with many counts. In DNA form, the CDR3 reads TGTGCCAGCAGCCCCGCCCGCGGCTACGAGCAGTACTTC. Translating gives CASSPARGYEQYF. This chain links TRBV12-3 or TRBV12-4 with TRBJ2-7; D gene unclear. V lost 6 bases and J 3 bases, leaving 12 bases between the germline ends. This CDR3 spans 13 amino acids.

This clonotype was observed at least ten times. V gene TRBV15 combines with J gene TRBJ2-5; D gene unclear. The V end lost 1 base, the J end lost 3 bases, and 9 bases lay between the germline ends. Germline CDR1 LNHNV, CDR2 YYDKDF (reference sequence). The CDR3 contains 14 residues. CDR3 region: CATSRVGVEETQYF. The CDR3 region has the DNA TGTGCCACCAGCAGAGTTGGGGTAGAAGAGACCCAGTACTTC.